This T cell receptor (beta chain) emerged from a study of T cell clonotyping in hematopoietic cell transplantation. About the study: Recipient samples before transplant were obtained post-cytoreduction.

Time point here: recipient sample about 28 days before transplant, after cytoreduction. Study-wide results and caveats: Higher Inverse Simpson Index values in graft donor and pretransplant recipient predicted broader posttransplant TCR diversity. At the given depth, recipient repertoires were over 95% de novo clonotypes. Recipient TCR diversity dropped after transplant; expanded clonotypes rose from day 30 to 180.

A remark on this clone: Its antigen is currently unknown.

Profiled with immunoSEQ multiplex PCR; TCRdb holds only in-frame clones, not every one. The sample gives several thousand clones, 25% to 35% of which show up once; less than 20% is in the top ten. The sequenced sample was peripheral blood mononuclear cells, obtained before stem cell transplant. The sequence came from a man between 45 and 60 years old with myelofibrosis. Some clones in this sample may be carry-over from other donors' samples.

CDR3 residues: CSVVRENYEQYF. The DNA of the CDR3 is TGCAGCGTTGTCAGGGAGAACTACGAGCAGTACTTC. V usage is TRBV29-1 and J usage is TRBJ2-7; D possibly uses TRBD1 or TRBD2 (5 bases each). The V and J ends lost 4 bases and 3 bases respectively, with 10 bases between them. Germline V gene lookup returns CDR1 SQVTM and CDR2 ANQGSEA. This CDR3 region has 12 residues.